Listed below are T cell receptor beta chains from one sample, sequenced in a study of T cells in Graves' hyperthyroidism and ophthalmopathy. MiXCR was run by TCRdb on the multiplex PCR reads, yielding one entry per CDR3 protein. Of about 380,000 distinct CDR3 sequences listed, about 18% are singletons. Specimen: blood. These receptors were collected from a man aged 18 to 29 with Graves' ophthalmopathy. CDR3s include the opening cysteine and the closing phenylalanine or tryptophan. D genes are given only for firm matches. Only some rows state a clone size, as once, few, many or a class for expanded clones.

j_gene,v_gene,d_gene,abundance,CDR3aa,CDR3nt
TRBJ1-1,TRBV5-1,.,few,CASSAGGGVAFF,TGCGCCAGCAGCGCCGGGGGGGGTGTAGCTTTCTTT
TRBJ2-7,TRBV2,.,many,CASSDSVEQYF,TGTGCCAGCAGTGACTCTGTGGAGCAGTACTTC
TRBJ2-1,TRBV6-1,.,.,CASSEAFRNEQFF,TGTGCCAGCAGTGAAGCGTTCAGAAATGAGCAGTTCTTC
TRBJ1-4,TRBV3-1,.,many,CASSPTVGGQANEKLFF,TGTGCCAGCAGCCCTACAGTCGGCGGACAAGCTAATGAAAAACTGTTTTTT
TRBJ2-7,TRBV4-1,.,few,CASSQDLTVYEQYF,TGCGCCAGCAGCCAAGATCTGACCGTCTACGAGCAGTACTTC
TRBJ1-1,TRBV19,.,.,CASSITGQETEAFF,TGTGCCAGTAGTATTACAGGTCAGGAGACTGAAGCTTTCTTT
TRBJ1-1,TRBV5-1,.,many,CASSPEGGIEAFF,TGCGCCAGCAGCCCCGAGGGGGGGATTGAAGCTTTCTTT
TRBJ1-5,TRBV20-1,.,.,CSARAPIGGYSNQPQHF,TGCAGTGCTAGAGCTCCTATTGGGGGATATAGCAATCAGCCCCAGCATTTT
TRBJ2-1,TRBV9,.,few,CASSQNSGSGDNEQFF,TGTGCCAGCAGCCAAAATTCAGGGTCGGGAGACAATGAGCAGTTCTTC
TRBJ2-3,TRBV3-1,TRBD1,many,CAAAPGQRWTDTQYF,TGTGCCGCCGCACCGGGACAGCGCTGGACAGATACGCAGTATTTT
TRBJ1-5,TRBV6-1,TRBD1,.,CASSRQGVGQPQHF,TGTGCCAGCAGTAGACAGGGGGTGGGTCAGCCCCAGCATTTT
TRBJ2-1,TRBV19,.,.,CASRTSQGSYNEQFF,TGTGCCAGTAGAACCTCTCAGGGCTCCTACAATGAGCAGTTCTTC
TRBJ2-2,TRBV10-1,.,.,CASSNVGELFF,TGCGCCAGCAGTAATGTCGGGGAGCTGTTTTTT
TRBJ1-1,TRBV5-1,.,many,CASSLVSQGLNTEAFF,TGCGCCAGCAGCTTGGTTTCTCAGGGTCTTAACACTGAAGCTTTCTTT
TRBJ2-2,TRBV5-4,.,.,CASSSLSGNTGELFF,TGTGCCAGCAGTTCTCTTTCAGGGAACACCGGGGAGCTGTTTTTT
TRBJ2-1,TRBV20-1,TRBD1,many,CSSTGSSYNEQFF,TGCAGCTCGACAGGGAGCTCCTACAATGAGCAGTTCTTC
TRBJ2-7,TRBV2,TRBD1,.,CASSYGQGHPYEQYF,TGTGCCAGCAGTTACGGACAGGGGCACCCCTACGAGCAGTACTTC
TRBJ1-2,TRBV6-1,.,many,CASSEIGNLGYTF,TGTGCCAGCAGTGAAATCGGGAATCTCGGCTACACCTTC
TRBJ2-5,TRBV20-1,TRBD1,many,CSARGQGFQETQYF,TGCAGTGCTAGGGGACAGGGGTTCCAAGAGACCCAGTACTTC
TRBJ1-1,TRBV4-2,.,few,CASSRRAQDTEAFF,TGTGCCAGCAGCCGGAGGGCACAGGACACTGAAGCTTTCTTT
TRBJ1-5,TRBV2,TRBD1,many,CASNDRGNQPQHF,TGTGCCAGCAATGACAGGGGCAATCAGCCCCAGCATTTT
TRBJ2-3,TRBV20-1,TRBD2,few,CSARLAGADTQYF,TGCAGTGCTCGACTAGCGGGGGCCGATACGCAGTATTTT
TRBJ1-5,TRBV7-8,TRBD1,many,CASRAGTANQPQHF,TGTGCCAGCAGGGCCGGGACAGCAAATCAGCCCCAGCATTTT
TRBJ1-1,TRBV6-1,.,many,CASSEGWDRDTEAFF,TGTGCCAGCAGTGAAGGGTGGGATAGGGACACTGAAGCTTTCTTT
TRBJ1-4,TRBV12-3/TRBV12-4,TRBD1,once,CAGRPGQENEKLFF,TGTGCCGGCAGACCGGGACAGGAAAATGAAAAACTGTTTTTT
TRBJ2-1,TRBV12-3/TRBV12-4,TRBD2,many,CASSPEASGGLHSYNEQFF,TGTGCCAGCAGTCCCGAGGCCAGCGGGGGGCTCCATTCCTACAATGAGCAGTTCTTC
TRBJ2-1,TRBV29-1,.,many,CSVDSRGGPTSSGQFF,TGCAGCGTTGATTCTCGTGGGGGACCTACATCCTCTGGCCAGTTCTTC
TRBJ2-7,TRBV29-1,.,.,CSVEGQGLYEQYF,TGCAGCGTTGAAGGACAGGGACTCTACGAGCAGTACTTC
TRBJ2-7,TRBV12-3/TRBV12-4,.,once,CASSLTGGEQHF,TGTGCCAGCAGTTTGACAGGCGGGGAGCAGCACTTC
TRBJ1-2,TRBV2,.,many,CASRGLDGYTF,TGTGCCAGCAGGGGTTTGGATGGCTACACCTTC
TRBJ2-2,TRBV7-9,.,.,CASSSPRGRLNTGELFF,TGTGCCAGCAGCTCACCCCGTGGGAGGCTGAACACCGGGGAGCTGTTTTTT
TRBJ1-5,TRBV19,TRBD1,.,CASTPTGDGKTQPQHF,TGTGCCAGTACCCCTACAGGGGACGGGAAGACCCAGCCCCAGCATTTT
TRBJ2-1,TRBV7-2,.,many,CASSQTATASYNEQFF,TGTGCCAGCAGCCAGACCGCGACAGCGAGCTACAATGAGCAGTTCTTC
TRBJ2-7,TRBV12-3/TRBV12-4,.,many,CASSPRQESYEQYF,TGTGCCAGCAGTCCTAGACAGGAAAGCTACGAGCAGTACTTC
TRBJ2-7,TRBV28,.,many,CASSFPDSYEQYF,TGTGCCAGCAGTTTCCCAGACAGTTACGAGCAGTACTTC
TRBJ1-2,TRBV11-2,.,many,CASSLGLESWGYTF,TGTGCCAGCAGCCTAGGGCTGGAAAGTTGGGGCTACACCTTC
TRBJ2-7,TRBV12-3/TRBV12-4,.,many,CASSFGRGGREQYF,TGTGCCAGCAGTTTTGGCAGGGGTGGTCGGGAGCAGTACTTC
TRBJ2-2,TRBV20-1,.,.,CSARDRGNTGELFF,TGCAGTGCTAGAGATCGCGGGAACACCGGGGAGCTGTTTTTT
TRBJ2-3,TRBV5-1,TRBD1,few,CASSFSGQGDTQYF,TGCGCCAGCAGCTTTTCGGGACAGGGGGATACGCAGTATTTT
TRBJ2-5,TRBV6-1,TRBD2,.,CASSPSGGAPETQYF,TGTGCCAGCAGCCCTAGCGGGGGGGCCCCGGAGACCCAGTACTTC